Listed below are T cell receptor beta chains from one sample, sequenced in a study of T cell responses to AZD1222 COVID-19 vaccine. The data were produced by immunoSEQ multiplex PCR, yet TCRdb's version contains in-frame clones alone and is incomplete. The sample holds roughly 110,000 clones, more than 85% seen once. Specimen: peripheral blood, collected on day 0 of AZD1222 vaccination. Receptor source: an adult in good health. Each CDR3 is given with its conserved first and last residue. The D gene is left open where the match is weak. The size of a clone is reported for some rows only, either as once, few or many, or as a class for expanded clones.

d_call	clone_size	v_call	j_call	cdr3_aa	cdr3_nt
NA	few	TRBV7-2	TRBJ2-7	CASSSQGAGLYEQYF	TGTGCCAGCAGCTCCCAGGGAGCCGGCCTATACGAGCAGTACTTC
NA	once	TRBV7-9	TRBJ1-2	CASSFITSNYGYTF	TGTGCCAGCAGCTTCATTACAAGCAACTATGGCTACACCTTC
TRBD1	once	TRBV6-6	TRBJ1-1	CASSYWYRDRGEAFF	TGTGCCAGCAGTTACTGGTACCGGGACAGGGGAGAAGCTTTCTTT
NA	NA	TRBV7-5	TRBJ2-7	CARSFGQGRHEQYF	TGTGCCAGAAGCTTCGGACAGGGCCGGCACGAGCAGTACTTC
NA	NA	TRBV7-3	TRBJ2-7	CASSPGLGSSYEQYF	TGTGCCAGCAGCCCAGGTTTAGGGTCCTCCTACGAGCAGTACTTC
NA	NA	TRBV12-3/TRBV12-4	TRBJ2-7	CASSLAETYEQYF	TGTGCCAGCAGTTTAGCAGAAACCTACGAGCAGTACTTC
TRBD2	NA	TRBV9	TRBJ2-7	CASSARAGGPGEQYF	TGTGCCAGCAGCGCTCGAGCGGGGGGGCCGGGAGAGCAGTACTTC
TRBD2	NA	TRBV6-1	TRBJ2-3	CASSEGTSAGTDTQYF	TGTGCCAGCAGTGAAGGGACTAGCGCGGGCACAGATACGCAGTATTTT
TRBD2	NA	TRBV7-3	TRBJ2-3	CASSSTGLAGGADTQYF	TGTGCCAGCAGCTCGACCGGACTAGCGGGGGGAGCGGATACGCAGTATTTT
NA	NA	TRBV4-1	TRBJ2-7	CASSHGVEQYF	TGCGCCAGCAGCCATGGGGTCGAGCAGTACTTC
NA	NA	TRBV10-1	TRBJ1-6	CASSENRERGNSPLHF	TGCGCCAGCAGTGAGAACAGGGAACGGGGCAATTCACCCCTCCACTTT
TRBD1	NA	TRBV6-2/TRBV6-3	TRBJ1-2	CASSYSPTGAYGYTF	TGTGCCAGCAGTTACTCCCCCACAGGGGCCTATGGCTACACCTTC
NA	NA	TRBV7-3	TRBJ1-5	CASSTGPGQPQHF	TGTGCCAGCAGCACGGGACCCGGCCAGCCCCAGCATTTT
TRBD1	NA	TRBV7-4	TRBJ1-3	CASSSQDRETFGGNTIYF	TGTGCCAGCAGCTCCCAGGACAGGGAGACGTTTGGTGGAAACACCATATATTTT
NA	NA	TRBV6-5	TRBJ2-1	CASSETGFNEQFF	TGTGCCAGCAGCGAGACAGGATTTAATGAGCAGTTCTTC
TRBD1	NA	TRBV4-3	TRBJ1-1	CASSQEQGAISAEAFF	TGCGCCAGCAGCCAAGAGCAGGGGGCGATATCCGCTGAAGCTTTCTTT
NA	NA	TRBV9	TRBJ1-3	CASSTRTGLSGNTIYF	TGTGCCAGCAGCACGCGAACAGGGCTAAGTGGAAACACCATATATTTT
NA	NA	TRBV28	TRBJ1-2	CASSPLWAGGFDYGYTF	TGTGCCAGCAGTCCCCTGTGGGCAGGTGGATTCGACTATGGCTACACCTTC
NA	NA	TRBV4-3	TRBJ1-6	CASSQDHAGAGYSPLHF	TGCGCCAGCAGCCAAGATCACGCGGGAGCGGGTTATTCACCCCTCCACTTT
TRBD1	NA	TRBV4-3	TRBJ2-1	CASSPSQGAMGEQFF	TGCGCCAGCAGCCCCTCTCAGGGGGCGATGGGTGAGCAGTTCTTC
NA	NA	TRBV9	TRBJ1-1	CASSDRDNMNTEAFF	TGTGCCAGCAGCGACCGGGACAATATGAACACTGAAGCTTTCTTT
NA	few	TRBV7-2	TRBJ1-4	CASRRGATNEKLFF	TGTGCCAGCAGGAGGGGGGCAACTAATGAAAAACTGTTTTTT
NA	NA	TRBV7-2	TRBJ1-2	CASSPEYHGYTF	TGTGCCAGCAGCCCGGAGTATCATGGCTACACCTTC
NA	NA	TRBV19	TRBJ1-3	CASSQGSSGNTIYF	TGTGCCAGTAGCCAGGGGAGCTCTGGAAACACCATATATTTT
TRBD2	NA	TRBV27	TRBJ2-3	CASSPSGGAPDTQYF	TGTGCCAGCAGCCCTAGCGGGGGGGCCCCAGATACGCAGTATTTT
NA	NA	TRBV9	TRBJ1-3	CASSGGGGYNTIYF	TGTGCCAGCAGCGGAGGGGGTGGGTACAACACCATATATTTT